This TCR beta chain is drawn from a study of blood T cell repertoires in COVID-19. Across the whole study: Sources were T cells, B-cell-depleted T cells, or PBMCs; the material itself was cDNA or gDNA.

Trimming removed 7 bases from V and 4 bases from J; junction bases left unmatched: 6. Per germline, CDR1 MDHEN and CDR2 SYDVKM. This CDR3 spans 14 amino acids. Some clones are missing from TCRdb's copy, which holds only in-frame ones; the method was immunoSEQ multiplex PCR. The repertoire holds about 70,000 clones, with 81% as singletons. The receptor was derived from a woman in her seventies with acute or convalescent COVID-19. Material for sequencing was peripheral blood. This chain connects TRBV28 to TRBJ1-3; 8 positions match TRBD1. CDR3 loop: CASTTGGSGNTIYF. The CDR3 DNA reads TGTGCCAGCACAACAGGGGGTTCAGGAAACACCATATATTTT.